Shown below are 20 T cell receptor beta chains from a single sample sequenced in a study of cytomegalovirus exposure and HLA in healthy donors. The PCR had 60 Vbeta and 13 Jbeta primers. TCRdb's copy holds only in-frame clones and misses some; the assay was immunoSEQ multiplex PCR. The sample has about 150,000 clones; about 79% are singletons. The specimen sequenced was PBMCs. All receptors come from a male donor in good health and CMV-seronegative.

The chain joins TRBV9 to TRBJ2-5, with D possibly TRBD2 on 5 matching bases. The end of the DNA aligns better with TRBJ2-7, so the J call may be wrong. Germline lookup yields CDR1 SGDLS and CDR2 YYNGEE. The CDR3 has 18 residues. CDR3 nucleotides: TGTGCCAGCAGCGTAGGGTCCCCGACCTTCGGGAACCTTCACGAGCAGTACTTC. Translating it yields CASSVGSPTFGNLHEQYF.

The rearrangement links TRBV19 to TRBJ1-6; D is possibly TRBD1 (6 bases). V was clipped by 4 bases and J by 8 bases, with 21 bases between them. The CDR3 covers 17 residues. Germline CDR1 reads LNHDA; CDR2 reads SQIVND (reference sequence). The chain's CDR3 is CASSRAGTSRRDSPLHF. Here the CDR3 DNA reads TGTGCCAGTAGTAGAGCCGGGACATCTCGTAGGGATTCACCCCTCCACTTT. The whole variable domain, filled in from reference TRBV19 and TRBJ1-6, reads DGGITQSPKYLFRKEGQNVTLSCEQNLNHDAMYWYRQDPGQGLRLIYYSQIVNDFQKGDIAEGYSVSREKKESFPLTVTSAQKNPTAFYLCASSRAGTSRRDSPLHFGNGTRLTVT.

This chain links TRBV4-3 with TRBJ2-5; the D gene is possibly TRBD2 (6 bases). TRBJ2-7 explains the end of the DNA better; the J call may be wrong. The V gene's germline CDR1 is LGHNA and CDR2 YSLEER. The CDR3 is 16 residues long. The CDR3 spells CASSQEPMGGSYEQYF. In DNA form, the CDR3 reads TGCGCCAGCAGCCAAGAACCCATGGGGGGATCTTACGAGCAGTACTTC.

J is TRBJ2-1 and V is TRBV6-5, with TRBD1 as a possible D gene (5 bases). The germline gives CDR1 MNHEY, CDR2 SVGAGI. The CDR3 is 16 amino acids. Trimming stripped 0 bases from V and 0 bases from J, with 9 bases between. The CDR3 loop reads CASSYSRQNSYNEQFF. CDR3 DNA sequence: TGTGCCAGCAGTTACTCACGACAGAACTCCTACAATGAGCAGTTCTTC.

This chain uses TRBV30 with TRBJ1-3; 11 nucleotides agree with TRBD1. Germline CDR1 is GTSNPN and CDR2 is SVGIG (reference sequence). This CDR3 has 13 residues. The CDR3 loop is CAGQGVPGNTIYF. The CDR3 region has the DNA TGTGCGGGACAGGGGGTCCCTGGAAACACCATATATTTT.

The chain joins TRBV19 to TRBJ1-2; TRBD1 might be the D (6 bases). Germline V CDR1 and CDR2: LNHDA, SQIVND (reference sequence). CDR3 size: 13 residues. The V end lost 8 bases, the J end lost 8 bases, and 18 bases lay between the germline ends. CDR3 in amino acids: CASQNNRVSGYTF. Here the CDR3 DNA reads TGTGCCAGTCAGAATAACAGGGTTAGCGGCTACACCTTC.

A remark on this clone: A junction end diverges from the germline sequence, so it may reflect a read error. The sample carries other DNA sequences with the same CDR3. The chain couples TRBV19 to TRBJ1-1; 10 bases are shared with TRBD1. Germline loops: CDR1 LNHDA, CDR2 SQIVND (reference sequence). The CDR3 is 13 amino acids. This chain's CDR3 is CASSLGQGAEAFF. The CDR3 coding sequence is TGCGCCAGTAGCCTTGGACAGGGGGCTGAAGCTTTCTTT.

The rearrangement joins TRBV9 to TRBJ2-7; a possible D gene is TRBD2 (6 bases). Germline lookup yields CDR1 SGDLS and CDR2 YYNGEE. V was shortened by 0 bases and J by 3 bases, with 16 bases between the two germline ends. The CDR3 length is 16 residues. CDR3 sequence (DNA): TGTGCCAGCAGCGTAGCTACGGCAGGGAGGTACTACGAGCAGTACTTC. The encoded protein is CASSVATAGRYYEQYF.

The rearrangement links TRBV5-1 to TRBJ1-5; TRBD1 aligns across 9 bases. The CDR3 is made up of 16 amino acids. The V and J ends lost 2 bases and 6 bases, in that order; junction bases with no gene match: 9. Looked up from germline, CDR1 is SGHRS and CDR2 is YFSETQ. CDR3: CASSFDPGQGVQPQHF. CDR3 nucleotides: TGCGCCAGCAGCTTCGACCCGGGACAGGGAGTTCAGCCCCAGCATTTT.

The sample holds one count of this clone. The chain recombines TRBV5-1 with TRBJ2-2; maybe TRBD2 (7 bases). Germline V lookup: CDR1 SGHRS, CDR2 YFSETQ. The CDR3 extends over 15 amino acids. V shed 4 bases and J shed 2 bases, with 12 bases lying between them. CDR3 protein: CASSRGGPNTGELFF. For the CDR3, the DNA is TGCGCCAGCAGCCGCGGGGGCCCAAACACCGGGGAGCTGTTTTTT.

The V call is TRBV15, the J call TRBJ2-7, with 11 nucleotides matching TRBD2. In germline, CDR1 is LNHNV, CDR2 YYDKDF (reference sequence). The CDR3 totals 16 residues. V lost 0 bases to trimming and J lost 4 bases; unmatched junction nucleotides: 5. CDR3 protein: CATSRDHPSGRYEQYF. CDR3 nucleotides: TGTGCCACCAGCAGAGATCATCCTAGCGGGAGGTACGAGCAGTACTTC. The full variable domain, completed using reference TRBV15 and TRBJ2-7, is DAMVIQNPRYQVTQFGKPVTLSCSQTLNHNVMYWYQQKSSQAPKLLFHYYDKDFNNEADTPDNFQSRRPNTSFCFLDIRSPGLGDTAMYLCATSRDHPSGRYEQYFGPGTRLTVT.

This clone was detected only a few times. The CDR3 region is CASSLTTGEFAYEQYF. The CDR3 nucleotides are TGTGCCAGCAGCTTAACCACAGGGGAGTTCGCCTACGAGCAGTACTTC. This sequence joins TRBV7-9 and TRBJ2-7; 7 bases are shared with TRBD1. The CDR3 has 16 amino acids. CDR1 is SEHNR, CDR2 FQNEAQ, per germline (reference sequence). The V segment lost 2 bases and the J segment 2 bases; nucleotides outside the gene matches: 9.

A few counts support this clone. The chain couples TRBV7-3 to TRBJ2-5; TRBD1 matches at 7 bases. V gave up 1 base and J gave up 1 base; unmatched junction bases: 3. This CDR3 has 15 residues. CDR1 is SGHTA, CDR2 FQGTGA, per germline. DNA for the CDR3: TGTGCCAGCAGCTTAATGACAGGGTCCCAAGAGACCCAGTACTTC. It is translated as CASSLMTGSQETQYF.

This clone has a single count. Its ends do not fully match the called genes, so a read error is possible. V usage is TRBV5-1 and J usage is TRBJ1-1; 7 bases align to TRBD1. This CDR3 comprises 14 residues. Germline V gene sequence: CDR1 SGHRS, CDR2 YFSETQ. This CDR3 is CASSWGDSWAEALF. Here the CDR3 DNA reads TGCGCCAGCAGCTGGGGGGACAGCTGGGCTGAAGCTCTCTTT.

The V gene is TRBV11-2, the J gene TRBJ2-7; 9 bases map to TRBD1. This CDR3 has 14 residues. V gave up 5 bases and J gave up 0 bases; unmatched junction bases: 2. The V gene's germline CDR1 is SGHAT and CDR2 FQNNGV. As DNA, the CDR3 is TGTGCCAGCAGCCCGGGACAGGGCTCCTACGAGCAGTACTTC. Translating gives CASSPGQGSYEQYF.

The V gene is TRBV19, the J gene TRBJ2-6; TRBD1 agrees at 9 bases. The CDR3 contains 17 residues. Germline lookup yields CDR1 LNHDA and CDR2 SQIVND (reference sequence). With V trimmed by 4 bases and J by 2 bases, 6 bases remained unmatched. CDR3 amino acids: CASSTTGGMAGANVLTF. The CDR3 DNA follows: TGTGCCAGTAGTACGACAGGGGGAATGGCTGGGGCCAACGTCCTGACTTTC.

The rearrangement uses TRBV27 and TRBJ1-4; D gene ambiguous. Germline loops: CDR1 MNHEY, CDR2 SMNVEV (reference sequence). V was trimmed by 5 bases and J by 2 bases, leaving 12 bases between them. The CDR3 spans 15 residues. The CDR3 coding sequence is TGTGCCAGCAGTCCCACGGAGCTCACTAATGAAAAACTGTTTTTT. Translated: CASSPTELTNEKLFF.

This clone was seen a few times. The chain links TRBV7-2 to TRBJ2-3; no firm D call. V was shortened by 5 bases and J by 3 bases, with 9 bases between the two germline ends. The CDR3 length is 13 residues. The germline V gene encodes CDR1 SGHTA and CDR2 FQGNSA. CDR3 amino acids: CASSPRPTDTQYF. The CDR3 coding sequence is TGTGCCAGCAGCCCTAGACCGACAGATACGCAGTATTTT.

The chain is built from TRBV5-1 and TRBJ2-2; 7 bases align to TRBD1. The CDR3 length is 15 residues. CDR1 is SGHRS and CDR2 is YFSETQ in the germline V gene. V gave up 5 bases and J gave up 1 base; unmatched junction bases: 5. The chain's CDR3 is CASRRRQGNTGELFF. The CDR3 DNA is TGCGCCAGCAGACGGAGACAGGGGAACACCGGGGAGCTGTTTTTT.

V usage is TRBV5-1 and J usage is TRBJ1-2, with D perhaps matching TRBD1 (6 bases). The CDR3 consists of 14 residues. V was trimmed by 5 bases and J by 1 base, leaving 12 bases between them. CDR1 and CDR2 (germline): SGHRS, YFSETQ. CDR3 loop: CASRGGWGNYGYTF. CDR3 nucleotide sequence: TGCGCCAGCAGAGGGGGATGGGGTAACTATGGCTACACCTTC.